This T cell receptor (beta chain) originates from a study of shared clonotypes between healthy human individuals. Study details: The composition of the donors was a couple of women and a few men aged 18 to 49. Study-level points and caveats: Rarefaction gave evidence that sorted-subset sequencing remained incomplete despite large depth. Larger richness was generally estimated for naive than memory subsets.

Trimming took 6 bases from V and 15 from J; bases not matched to a gene: 9. The CDR3 has 14 amino acids. Per germline, CDR1 MNHEY and CDR2 SMNVEV (reference sequence). With respect to this clone: What it binds is unknown.

Per the original data handling: Filtering of immunoSEQ junctional sequences could not match full-length read filtering. The repertoire was sequenced with immunoSEQ multiplex PCR; TCRdb's copy has only in-frame clones and lacks some. The V and J calls and clone size are taken from that table; D and trimming were inferred from the DNA. There are some 1,600,000 clones in the sample; about 98% occur only once, and roughly 0.45% lies in the top ten. The chain carries TRBV27 and TRBJ2-1; 15 nucleotides agree with TRBD2. The receptor's source is a man aged 25-45 years in good health. Material: naive CD4+ T cells sorted from blood. Regarding subset: CD45RA+ positively selected. The CDR3 region is CASRLGLAGGPPFF. The CDR3 DNA follows: TGTGCCAGCAGACTAGGACTAGCGGGAGGGCCACCGTTCTTC.